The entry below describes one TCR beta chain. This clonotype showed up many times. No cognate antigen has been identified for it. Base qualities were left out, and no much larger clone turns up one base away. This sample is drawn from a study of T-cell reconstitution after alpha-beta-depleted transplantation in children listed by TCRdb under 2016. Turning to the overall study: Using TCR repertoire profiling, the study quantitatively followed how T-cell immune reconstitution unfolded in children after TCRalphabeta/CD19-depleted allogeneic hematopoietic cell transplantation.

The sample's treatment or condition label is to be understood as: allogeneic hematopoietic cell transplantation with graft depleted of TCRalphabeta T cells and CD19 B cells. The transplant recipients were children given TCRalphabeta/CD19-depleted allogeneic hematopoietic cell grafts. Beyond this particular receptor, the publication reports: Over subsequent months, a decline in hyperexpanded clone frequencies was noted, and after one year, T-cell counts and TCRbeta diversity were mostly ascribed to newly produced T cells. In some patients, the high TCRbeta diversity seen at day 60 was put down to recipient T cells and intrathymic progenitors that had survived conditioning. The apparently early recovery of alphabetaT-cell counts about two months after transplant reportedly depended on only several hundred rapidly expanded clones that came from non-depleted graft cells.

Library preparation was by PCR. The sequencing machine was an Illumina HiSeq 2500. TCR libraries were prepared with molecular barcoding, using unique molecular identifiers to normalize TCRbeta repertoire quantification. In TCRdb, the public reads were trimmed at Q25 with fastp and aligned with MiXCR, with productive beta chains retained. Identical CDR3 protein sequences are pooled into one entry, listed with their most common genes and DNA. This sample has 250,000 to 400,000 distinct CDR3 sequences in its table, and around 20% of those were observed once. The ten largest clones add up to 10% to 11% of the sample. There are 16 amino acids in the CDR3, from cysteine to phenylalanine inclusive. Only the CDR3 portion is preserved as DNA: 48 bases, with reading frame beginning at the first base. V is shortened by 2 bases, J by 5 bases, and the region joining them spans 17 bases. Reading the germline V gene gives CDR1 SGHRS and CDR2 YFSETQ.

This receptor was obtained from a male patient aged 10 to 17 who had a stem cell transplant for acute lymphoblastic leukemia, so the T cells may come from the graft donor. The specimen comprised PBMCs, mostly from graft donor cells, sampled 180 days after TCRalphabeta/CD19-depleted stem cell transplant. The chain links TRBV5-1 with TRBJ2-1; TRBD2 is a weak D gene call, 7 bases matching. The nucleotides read TGCGCCAGCAGCTTTGCGGGAGAGGGGGGCCACAATGAGCAGTTCTTC. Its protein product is CASSFAGEGGHNEQFF.